Detailed here is one T cell receptor (beta chain). This entry belongs to a study of blood T cell repertoires in COVID-19. Study overall: Material from acute and convalescent COVID-19 was sourced from the United States, Italy and Spain. Sources were T cells, B-cell-depleted T cells, or PBMCs; the material itself was cDNA or gDNA.

V trimming: 1 base; J trimming: 4 bases; junction bases outside the gene matches: 4. The CDR3 has 15 amino acids. Germline V gene data show CDR1 as SGHNT and CDR2 as YENEEA. The data were produced by immunoSEQ multiplex PCR, yet TCRdb's version contains in-frame clones alone and is incomplete. The table lists about 270,000 clones, about 87% of them singletons. Input material: peripheral blood. The receptor was isolated from a man in his 60s who had recovered from COVID-19. The chain carries TRBV11-3 and TRBJ2-5; 9 nucleotides agree with TRBD2. DNA for the CDR3: TGTGCCAGCAGCTTAGCGGCGGGGGGGAGAGAGACCCAGTACTTC. Its translation is CASSLAAGGRETQYF.